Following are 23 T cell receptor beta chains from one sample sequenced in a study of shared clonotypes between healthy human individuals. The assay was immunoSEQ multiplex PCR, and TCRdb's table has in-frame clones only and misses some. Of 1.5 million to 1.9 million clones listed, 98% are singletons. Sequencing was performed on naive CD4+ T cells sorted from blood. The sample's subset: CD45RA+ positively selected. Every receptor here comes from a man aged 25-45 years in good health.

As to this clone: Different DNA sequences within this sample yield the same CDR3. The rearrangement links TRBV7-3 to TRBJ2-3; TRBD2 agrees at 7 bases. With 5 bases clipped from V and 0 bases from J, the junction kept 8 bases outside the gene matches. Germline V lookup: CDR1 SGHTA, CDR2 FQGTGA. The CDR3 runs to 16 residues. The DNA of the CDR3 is TGTGCCAGCAGCCCCGGGCTAGCGGCTAGCACAGATACGCAGTATTTT. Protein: CASSPGLAASTDTQYF.

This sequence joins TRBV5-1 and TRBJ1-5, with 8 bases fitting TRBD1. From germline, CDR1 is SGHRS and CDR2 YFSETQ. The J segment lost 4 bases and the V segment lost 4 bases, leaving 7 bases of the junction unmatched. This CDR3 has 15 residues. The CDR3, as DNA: TGCGCCAGCAGCATGGGGACAGGTTTAAATCAGCCCCAGCATTTT. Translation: CASSMGTGLNQPQHF.

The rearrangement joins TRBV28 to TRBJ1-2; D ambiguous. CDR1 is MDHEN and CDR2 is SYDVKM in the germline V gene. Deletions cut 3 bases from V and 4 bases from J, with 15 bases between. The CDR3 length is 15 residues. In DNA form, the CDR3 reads TGTGCCAGCAGTTTTTTAAAGTCGGTGGTCTATGGCTACACCTTC. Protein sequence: CASSFLKSVVYGYTF.

Written as DNA, the CDR3 is TGTGCCAGCTCTCGGACAGGGGCACCCACAGATACGCAGTATTTT. This codes for CASSRTGAPTDTQYF. The chain is built from TRBV18 and TRBJ2-3; TRBD1 agrees at 9 bases. Germline V gene sequence: CDR1 KGHSH, CDR2 LQKENI. V was pared by 6 bases and J by 2 bases, with 6 bases of the junction left unmatched. The CDR3 runs 15 residues.

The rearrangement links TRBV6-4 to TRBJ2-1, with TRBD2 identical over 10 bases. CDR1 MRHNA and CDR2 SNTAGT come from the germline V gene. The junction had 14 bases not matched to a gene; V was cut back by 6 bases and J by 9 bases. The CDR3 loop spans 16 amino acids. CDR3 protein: CASSVLAGVTIGEQFF. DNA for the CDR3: TGTGCCAGCAGCGTCCTAGCGGGAGTAACGATCGGTGAGCAGTTCTTC.

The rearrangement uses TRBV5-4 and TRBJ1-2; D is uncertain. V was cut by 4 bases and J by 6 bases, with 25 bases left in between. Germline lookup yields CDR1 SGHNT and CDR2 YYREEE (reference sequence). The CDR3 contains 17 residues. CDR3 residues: CASSPEPVKAERNGYTF. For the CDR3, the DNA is TGTGCCAGCAGCCCGGAGCCGGTGAAGGCCGAAAGGAATGGCTACACCTTC.

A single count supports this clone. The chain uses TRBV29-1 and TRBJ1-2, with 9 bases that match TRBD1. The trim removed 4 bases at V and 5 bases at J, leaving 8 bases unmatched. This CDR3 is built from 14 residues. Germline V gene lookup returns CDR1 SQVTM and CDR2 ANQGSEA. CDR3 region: CSVGEQGAGYGYTF. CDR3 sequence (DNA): TGCAGCGTTGGGGAACAGGGGGCAGGGTATGGCTACACCTTC.

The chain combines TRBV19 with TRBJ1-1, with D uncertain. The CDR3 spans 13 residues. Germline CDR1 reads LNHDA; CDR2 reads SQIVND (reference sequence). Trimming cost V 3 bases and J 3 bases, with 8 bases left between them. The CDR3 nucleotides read TGTGCCAGTAGTATCCGGAGGGACACTGAAGCTTTCTTT. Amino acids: CASSIRRDTEAFF.

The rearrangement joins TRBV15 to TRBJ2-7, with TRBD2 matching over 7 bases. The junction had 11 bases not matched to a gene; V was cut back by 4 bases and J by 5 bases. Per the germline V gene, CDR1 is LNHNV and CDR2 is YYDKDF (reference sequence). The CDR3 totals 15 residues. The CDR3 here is CATSTSRAGANEQYF. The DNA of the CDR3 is TGTGCCACCAGCACCTCCCGTGCGGGAGCCAACGAGCAGTACTTC.

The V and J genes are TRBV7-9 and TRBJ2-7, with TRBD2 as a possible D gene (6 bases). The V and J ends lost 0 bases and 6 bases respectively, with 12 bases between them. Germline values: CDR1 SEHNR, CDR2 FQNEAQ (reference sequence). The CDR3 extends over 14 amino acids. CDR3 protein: CASSLAGTSFEQYF. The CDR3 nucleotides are TGTGCCAGCAGCTTAGCAGGAACTAGCTTCGAGCAGTACTTC.

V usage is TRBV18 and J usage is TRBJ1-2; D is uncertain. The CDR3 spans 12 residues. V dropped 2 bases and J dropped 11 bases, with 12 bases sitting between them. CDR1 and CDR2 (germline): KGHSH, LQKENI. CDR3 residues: CASSPLEGVYTF. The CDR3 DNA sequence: TGTGCCAGCTCACCATTAGAGGGAGTATACACCTTC.

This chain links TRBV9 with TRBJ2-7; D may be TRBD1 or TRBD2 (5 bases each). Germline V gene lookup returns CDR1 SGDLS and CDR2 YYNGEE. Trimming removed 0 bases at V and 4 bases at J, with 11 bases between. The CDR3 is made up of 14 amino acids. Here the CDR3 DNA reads TGTGCCAGCAGCGTAGGGACTCAGGGTTACGAGCAGTACTTC. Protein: CASSVGTQGYEQYF. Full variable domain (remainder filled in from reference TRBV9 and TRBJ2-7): DSGVTQTPKHLITATGQRVTLRCSPRSGDLSVYWYQQSLDQGLQFLIQYYNGEERAKGNILERFSAQQFPDLHSELNLSSLELGDSALYFCASSVGTQGYEQYFGPGTRLTVT.

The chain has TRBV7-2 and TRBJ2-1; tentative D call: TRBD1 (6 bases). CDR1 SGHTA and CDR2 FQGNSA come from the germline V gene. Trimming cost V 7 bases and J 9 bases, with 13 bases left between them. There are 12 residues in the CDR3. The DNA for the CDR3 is TGTGCCAGCAATGATCTAGGGGGTGAGCAGTTCTTC. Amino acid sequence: CASNDLGGEQFF.

In DNA form, the CDR3 reads TGCAGTTGCGAGACAGGTTCGAACACTGAAGCTTTCTTT. It is translated as CSCETGSNTEAFF. This chain uses TRBV29-1 with TRBJ1-1, with D maybe TRBD1 (6 bases). Germline V gene data show CDR1 as SQVTM and CDR2 as ANQGSEA. The CDR3 runs 13 residues.

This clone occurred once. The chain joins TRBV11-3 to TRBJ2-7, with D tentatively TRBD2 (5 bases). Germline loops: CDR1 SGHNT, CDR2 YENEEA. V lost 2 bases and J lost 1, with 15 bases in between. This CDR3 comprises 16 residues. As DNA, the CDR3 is TGTGCCAGCAGCTTAAATGTCGCGGGTATTTCCTACGAGCAGTACTTC. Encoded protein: CASSLNVAGISYEQYF. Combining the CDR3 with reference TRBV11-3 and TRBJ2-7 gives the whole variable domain EAGVVQSPRYKIIEKKQPVAFWCNPISGHNTLYWYLQNLGQGPELLIRYENEEAVDDSQLPKDRFSAERLKGVDSTLKIQPAELGDSAVYLCASSLNVAGISYEQYFGPGTRLTVT.

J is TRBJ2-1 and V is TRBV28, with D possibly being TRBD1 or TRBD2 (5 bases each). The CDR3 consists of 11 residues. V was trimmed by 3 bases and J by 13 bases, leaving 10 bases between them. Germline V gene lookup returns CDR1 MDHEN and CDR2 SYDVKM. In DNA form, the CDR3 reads TGTGCCAGCAGTTTGGGGGTTAACCAGTTCTTC. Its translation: CASSLGVNQFF.

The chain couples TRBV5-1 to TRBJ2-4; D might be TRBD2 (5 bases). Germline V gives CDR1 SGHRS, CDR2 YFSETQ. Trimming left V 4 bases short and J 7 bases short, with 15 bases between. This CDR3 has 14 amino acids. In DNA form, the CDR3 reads TGCGCCAGCAGCACCACTACTGGGAGCAACATTCAGTACTTC. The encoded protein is CASSTTTGSNIQYF.

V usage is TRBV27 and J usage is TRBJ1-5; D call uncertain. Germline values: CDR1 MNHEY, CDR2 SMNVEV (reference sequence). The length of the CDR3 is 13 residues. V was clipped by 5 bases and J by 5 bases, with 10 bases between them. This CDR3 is CASSPTPYQPQHF. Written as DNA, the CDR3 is TGTGCCAGCAGTCCCACACCTTATCAGCCCCAGCATTTT.

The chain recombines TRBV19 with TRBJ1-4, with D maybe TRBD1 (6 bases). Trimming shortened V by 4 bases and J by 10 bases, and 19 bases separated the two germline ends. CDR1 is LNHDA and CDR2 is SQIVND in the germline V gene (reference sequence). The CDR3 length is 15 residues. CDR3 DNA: TGTGCCAGTAGTAATATTCAGGGGAGTTTCGGAAAACTGTTTTTT. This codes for CASSNIQGSFGKLFF. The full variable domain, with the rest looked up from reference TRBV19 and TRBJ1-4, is DGGITQSPKYLFRKEGQNVTLSCEQNLNHDAMYWYRQDPGQGLRLIYYSQIVNDFQKGDIAEGYSVSREKKESFPLTVTSAQKNPTAFYLCASSNIQGSFGKLFFGSGTQLSVL.

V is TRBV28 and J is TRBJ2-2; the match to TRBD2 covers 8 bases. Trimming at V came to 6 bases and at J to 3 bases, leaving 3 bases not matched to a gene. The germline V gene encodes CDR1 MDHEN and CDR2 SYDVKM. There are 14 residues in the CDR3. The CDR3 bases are TGTGCCAGCAGCGGGAGGGCTTACACCGGGGAGCTGTTTTTT. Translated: CASSGRAYTGELFF.

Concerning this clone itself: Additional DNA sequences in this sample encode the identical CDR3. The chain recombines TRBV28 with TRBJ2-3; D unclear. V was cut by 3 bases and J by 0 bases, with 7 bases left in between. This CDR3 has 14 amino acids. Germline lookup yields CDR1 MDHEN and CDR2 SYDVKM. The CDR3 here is CASSLVQSTDTQYF. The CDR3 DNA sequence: TGTGCCAGCAGTTTGGTACAGAGCACAGATACGCAGTATTTT.

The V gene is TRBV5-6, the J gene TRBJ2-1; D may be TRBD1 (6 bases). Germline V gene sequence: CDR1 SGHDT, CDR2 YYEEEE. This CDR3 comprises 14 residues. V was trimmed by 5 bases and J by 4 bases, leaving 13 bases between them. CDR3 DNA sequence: TGTGCCAGCAGGCGCCCAGGGGAATACAATGAGCAGTTCTTC. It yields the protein CASRRPGEYNEQFF.

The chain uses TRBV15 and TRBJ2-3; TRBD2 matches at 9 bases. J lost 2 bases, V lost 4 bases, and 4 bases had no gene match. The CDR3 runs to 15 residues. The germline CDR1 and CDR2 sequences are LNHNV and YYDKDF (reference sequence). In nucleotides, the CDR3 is TGTGCCACCAGCAAGAGGACTAGCGACACAGATACGCAGTATTTT. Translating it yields CATSKRTSDTDTQYF.